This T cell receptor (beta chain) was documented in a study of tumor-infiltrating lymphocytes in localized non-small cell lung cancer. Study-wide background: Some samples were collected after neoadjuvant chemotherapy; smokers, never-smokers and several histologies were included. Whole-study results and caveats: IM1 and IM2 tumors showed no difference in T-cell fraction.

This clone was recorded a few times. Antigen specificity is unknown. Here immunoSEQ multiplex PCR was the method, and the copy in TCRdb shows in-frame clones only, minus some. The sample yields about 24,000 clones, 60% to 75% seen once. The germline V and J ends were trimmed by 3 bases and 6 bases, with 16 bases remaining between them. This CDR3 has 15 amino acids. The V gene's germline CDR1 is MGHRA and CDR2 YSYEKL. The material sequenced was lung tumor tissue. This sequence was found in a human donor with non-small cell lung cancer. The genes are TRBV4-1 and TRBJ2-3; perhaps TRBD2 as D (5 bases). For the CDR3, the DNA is TGCGCCAGCAGCCAGCCCGGAGGACGCGGGGATACGCAGTATTTT. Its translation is CASSQPGGRGDTQYF.